This record concerns one T cell receptor beta chain sequence. This receptor's antigen is unknown. No base qualities exist here, and no much larger clone lies one base off it. This entry is derived from a study of cytomegalovirus exposure and HLA in healthy donors (TCRdb year 2017). Regarding the study in general: An earlier analysis of a few hundred of the donors reported 276 Gb of sequence data and 95 million to 130 million unique TCR beta sequences obtained from roughly 170 million T cells. An early release that covered roughly 600 HLA-typed donors contained approximately 290 gigabases of sequencing data and roughly 84 million unique TCR sequences. Among the 398 genotyped donors, around 81% belonged to the genetic ancestry cluster associated with self-reported Caucasian donors. The aim of the study was to test whether cataloging public T cell receptors could identify signatures of past pathogen exposure. The study used immunosequencing to profile the T cell repertoires of more than 650 subjects and linked those repertoires to cytomegalovirus serostatus. In addition to the first cohort of approximately 670 subjects, a separate validation cohort of 120 different subjects was used. The study combined high-throughput TCR immunosequencing, statistical association of individual TCRs with disease status, and machine learning to predict cytomegalovirus infection status. To study patterns of TCR occurrence, a later analysis re-analyzed previously published TCR beta repertoires from around 700 donors and added high-resolution HLA genotyping. In the later analysis, no new phenotypic data were used to find candidate immune exposures; instead, reliance was placed on TCR beta sequences and their occurrence across donors. In an earlier analysis of 500 to 650 of the donors, high-throughput TCR beta sequencing was used to judge whether each TCR beta V gene segment behaved as functional or pseudogenic. Alongside the repertoire data, information on donor age, sex, ethnicity and CMV serostatus was compiled. Genome-wide SNP genotypes for about 55% of the roughly 670 donors were used in a later genetic analysis, which treated that subset as a discovery cohort. Every discovery cohort repertoire had been produced on one sequencing platform. HLA typing included class I and class II loci at four-digit resolution. The number of donors typed differed by locus, with roughly 620-640 for A, B, C, DRB1 and DQB1, about 500 for DQA1, 600 to 610 for DPA1, and some 450 for DPB1. Because of strong linkage in the cohort, roughly five DR-DQ haplotypes were treated as single units for association and clustering. Among a few hundred genotyped donors of the cohort, an average of roughly 240,000 unique TCR beta nucleotide sequences were sequenced per donor, around 18% of them non-productive.

V lost 5 bases and J lost 1 base, and the count of bases not matched to a germline gene is 2. The cysteine opens and the phenylalanine closes a CDR3 of 14 amino acids. Just CDR3 DNA is preserved here, 42 bases in frame from base 1. Via the germline V gene (reference sequence), CDR1 is SEHNR and CDR2 FQNEAQ. The library was produced with the immunoSEQ multiplex PCR assay. For the multiplex PCR, a mixture combining 60 forward primers for TCR Vbeta segments and 13 reverse primers for TCR Jbeta segments was used. The CDR3 region of rearranged TCR beta genes was amplified from genomic DNA with a multiplex PCR assay. On the Illumina HiSeq System, the amplified TCR beta libraries were sequenced as 87-base-pair reads. The study's own analysis went as follows. Across the 500 to 850 repertoires, a later analysis counted some 81 million unique TCR beta chains, 9.5 million to 12 million of which were shared by at least two donors. Raw reads were error-corrected and collapsed into unique sequences with a nearest-neighbor algorithm that merged closely related sequences to remove PCR and sequencing errors. CDR3 sequences were aligned to IMGT reference sequences to assign V, D and J gene segments. Each retained sequence needed at least a six-nucleotide match to both a V gene segment and a J gene segment. A rearrangement was called productive if the CDR3 had no stop codons and remained in frame with V and J, and every other rearrangement was called non-productive. CDR3 was defined by IMGT convention, running from the second conserved V-encoded cysteine to the conserved J-encoded phenylalanine. In an earlier analysis of more than 550 of the donors, sequences lacking an unambiguous match to a single V gene segment were excluded. An earlier analysis of almost 600 of the donors classified V segments as functional when productive rearrangements were above 56.7% and as segregating when the standard deviation between donors was above 5%. To diagnose cytomegalovirus status from the catalog of TCR beta chain sequences, a statistical classification framework was built. In a later analysis, V and J genes were assigned by comparing TCR nucleotide sequences against IMGT/GENE-DB human TR gene sequences. In a later analysis, CDR3 sequences and most-parsimonious VDJ recombination scenarios were assigned using the TCRdist pipeline. A later analysis defined each TCR beta chain by its CDR3 amino acid sequence plus V-gene family, and excluded reads lacking a unique V-gene family. In a later analysis, 450 to 600 highly shared, low-generation-probability nucleotide sequences were removed to address suspected cross-contamination and a sequencing artifact. In a later analysis, a clonal expansion index for each public chain was calculated from normalized within-repertoire ranks of inferred template counts. A later analysis computed generation probabilities with a VDJ recombination model fitted to out-of-frame rearrangements, and checked the results against IGoR. A later analysis scored TCR-TCR, TCR-HLA and TCR-CMV co-occurrence with hypergeometric tests, applying a repertoire-size bias correction to TCR pairs. False discovery rates were estimated in a later analysis by permuting HLA or CMV assignments 20 times. In a later analysis, co-occurring TCRs were grouped using DBSCAN, with TCRdist sequence similarity added in when clustering inside HLA-allele-positive subsets. Repertoires with fewer than 30,000 or more than 120,000 public chains were left out of co-occurrence clustering, as were several repertoires with anomalous nucleotide sharing. In its TCRdb copy, this immuneACCESS table keeps in-frame sequences only and misses some clones. Where compared with another copy, unresolved V genes explain less than half of these, and the others have no known cause. V and J calls and clone size are as listed in that table; D and trimming were resolved from the DNA. In all, the sample holds 110,000 to 150,000 clones, and about four fifths of those were seen once. The leading ten clones occupy roughly 4.2% of the sample.

The cohort comprised some 700 healthy bone marrow donors. At the time of sampling, all cohort members were nominally healthy, though unrecorded immune exposures were likely present. The donor was CMV seropositive and belonged to the group of about 290 seropositive cohort members. A peripheral blood sample was provided by each donor, and peripheral blood mononuclear cells were used for TCR beta sequencing. The Qiagen DNeasy Blood Extraction Kit was used to extract genomic DNA from the blood cell samples. Broader findings and caveats from the paper: A cluster of highly shared sequence variants was judged likely to be a technical artifact of the sequencing pipeline. Specific HLA alleles were associated with 15,000 to 20,000 TCR beta sequences at a false discovery rate of 0.05 in a later analysis. HLA typing was unavailable for some donors at each locus, so association tests used only the typed subset. Only TCR beta chains were sequenced in this cohort, and the absence of alpha or paired-chain data limited detectable features. Sequencing depth was assumed to be roughly uniform across donors in the presence/absence analyses, though that assumption may not hold. A later analysis reported that several top co-occurrence clusters appeared linked to parvovirus B19, influenza, CMV and Epstein-Barr virus. Most CMV-associated TCR beta chains appeared to be HLA-restricted in a later analysis, and the HLA associations seemed to be driven largely by CMV exposure. In an earlier analysis of about 540 of the donors, most TCR beta V segments were observed in productive rearrangements about 90% or about 30% of the time, broadly matching IMGT annotations. In a later analysis, HLA-associated TCR beta chains showed more clonal expansion and lower generation probabilities than non-associated chains that were equally common. V-gene and J-gene trimming of TCR beta chains was associated with a missense DCLRE1C variant in a later genetic analysis, and the association was replicated in an independent cohort. Linkage disequilibrium might explain the correlated functional status among segregating V segments, but an unknown experimental factor could not be excluded. Three of the identified cytomegalovirus-associated TCR beta chains were confirmed in vitro to be specific for cytomegalovirus antigens. The study gave a list of 150 to 200 TCR beta chains associated with cytomegalovirus. Compared with the roughly 700-donor mean, donors in an Asian-associated ancestry cluster had fewer N-insertions in productive TCRs, according to a later genetic analysis. The 87-base-pair reads could not distinguish some IMGT-functional V segments, including TRBV6-2 and TRBV6-3, so those segments were excluded. While some public TCRs were present in many individuals, most TCR sequences turned up only very rarely across donors. For the cohort, immune exposure information was limited to CMV serostatus. Assigning TCR associations to individual alleles was difficult when HLA alleles, especially DR and DQ, strongly co-occurred. The classifier was reported to diagnose cytomegalovirus status with high specificity and sensitivity in both the original cohort and the validation cohort. According to the authors, the approach could potentially be generalized to other disease states and immunological phenotypes. A further reported finding was that TCR beta sequences accurately predicted the HLA-A and HLA-B alleles for most subjects in the first cohort. In a later analysis, TCR association rates were found to vary across HLA loci, with the most associated TCRs seen for DRB1 alleles and the fewest for HLA-C alleles. The earlier analysis of around 600 of the donors excluded 15 to 20 rarely observed V segments, including chromosome 9 orphons, because counts were too low.

The TCR sequence derives from a man in his forties or fifties in good health and CMV-seropositive. The chain couples TRBV7-9 to TRBJ1-1, and TRBD1 aligns with 9 junction nucleotides. The material sequenced was PBMCs. The nucleotide sequence is TGTGCCAGCAGCAAGACAGGGGGGAACACTGAAGCTTTCTTT. It specifies CASSKTGGNTEAFF.